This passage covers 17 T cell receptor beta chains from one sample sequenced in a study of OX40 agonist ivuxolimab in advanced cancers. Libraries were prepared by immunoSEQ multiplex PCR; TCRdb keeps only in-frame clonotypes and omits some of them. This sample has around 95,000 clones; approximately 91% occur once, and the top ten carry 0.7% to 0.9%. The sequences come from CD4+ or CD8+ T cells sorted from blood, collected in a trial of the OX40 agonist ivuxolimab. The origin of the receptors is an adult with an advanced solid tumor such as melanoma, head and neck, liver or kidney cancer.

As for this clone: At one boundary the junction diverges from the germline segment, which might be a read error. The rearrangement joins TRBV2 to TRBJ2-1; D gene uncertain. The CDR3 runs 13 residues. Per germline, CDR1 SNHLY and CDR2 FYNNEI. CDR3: CASREGLYNEQFF. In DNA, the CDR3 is TGTGCCAGCAGGGAAGGGCTCTACAATGAGCAGTTCTTC.

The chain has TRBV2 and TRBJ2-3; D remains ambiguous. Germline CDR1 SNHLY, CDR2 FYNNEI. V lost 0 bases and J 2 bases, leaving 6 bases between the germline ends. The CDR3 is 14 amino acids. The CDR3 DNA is TGTGCCAGCAGTGAAGCGGGGATCACAGATACGCAGTATTTT. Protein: CASSEAGITDTQYF.

The CDR3 sequence is CASSATEGTDTQYF. The DNA for the CDR3 is TGTGCCAGCAGCGCTACAGAGGGCACAGATACGCAGTATTTT. This rearrangement joins TRBV5-4 to TRBJ2-3; D gene uncertain. CDR3 size: 14 residues. CDR1 is SGHNT and CDR2 is YYREEE in the germline V gene (reference sequence). Trimming left V 4 bases short and J 1 base short, with 10 bases between.

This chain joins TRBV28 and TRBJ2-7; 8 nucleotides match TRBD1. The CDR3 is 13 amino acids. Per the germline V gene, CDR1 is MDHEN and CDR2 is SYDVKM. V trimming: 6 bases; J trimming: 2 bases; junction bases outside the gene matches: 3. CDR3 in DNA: TGTGCCAGCAGAACAGGGGGAGCCTACGAGCAGTACTTC. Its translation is CASRTGGAYEQYF.

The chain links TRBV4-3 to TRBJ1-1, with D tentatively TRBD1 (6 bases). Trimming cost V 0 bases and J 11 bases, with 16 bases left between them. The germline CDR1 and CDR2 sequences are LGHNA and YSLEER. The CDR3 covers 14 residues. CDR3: CASSQDLRQGTAFF. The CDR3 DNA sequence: TGCGCCAGCAGCCAAGATCTTCGTCAGGGGACGGCTTTCTTT.

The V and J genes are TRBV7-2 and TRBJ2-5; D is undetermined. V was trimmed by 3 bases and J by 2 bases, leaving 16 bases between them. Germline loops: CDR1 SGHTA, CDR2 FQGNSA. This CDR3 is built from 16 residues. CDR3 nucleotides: TGTGCCAGCAGCTTTAGCCCGAACCCGGTACAAGAGACCCAGTACTTC. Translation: CASSFSPNPVQETQYF.

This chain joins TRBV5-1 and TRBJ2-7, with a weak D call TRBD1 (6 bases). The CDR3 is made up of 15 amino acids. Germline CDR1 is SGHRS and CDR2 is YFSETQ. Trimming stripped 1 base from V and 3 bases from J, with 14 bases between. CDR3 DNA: TGCGCCAGCAGCTTGCTTGGGGGCGAAGGCTACGAGCAGTACTTC. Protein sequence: CASSLLGGEGYEQYF.

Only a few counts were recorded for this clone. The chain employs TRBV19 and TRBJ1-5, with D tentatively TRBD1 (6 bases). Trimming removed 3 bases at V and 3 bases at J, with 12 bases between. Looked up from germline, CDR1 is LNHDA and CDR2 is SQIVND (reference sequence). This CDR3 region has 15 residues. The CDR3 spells CASSIQGSLNQPQHF. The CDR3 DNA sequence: TGTGCCAGTAGTATTCAGGGGTCCCTCAATCAGCCCCAGCATTTT.

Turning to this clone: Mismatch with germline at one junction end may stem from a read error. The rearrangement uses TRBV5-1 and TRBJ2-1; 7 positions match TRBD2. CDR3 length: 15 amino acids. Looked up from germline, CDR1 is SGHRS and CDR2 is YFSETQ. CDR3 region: CASTLGGSGYNEQFF. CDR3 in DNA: TGCGCCAGCACCTTGGGGGGGTCTGGGTACAATGAGCAGTTCTTC.

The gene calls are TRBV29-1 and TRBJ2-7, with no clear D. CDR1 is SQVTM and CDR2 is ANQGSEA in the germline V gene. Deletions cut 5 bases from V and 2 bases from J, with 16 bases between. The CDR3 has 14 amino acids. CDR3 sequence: CSVLEQFGTYEQYF. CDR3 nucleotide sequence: TGCAGCGTTCTGGAGCAGTTCGGAACCTACGAGCAGTACTTC.

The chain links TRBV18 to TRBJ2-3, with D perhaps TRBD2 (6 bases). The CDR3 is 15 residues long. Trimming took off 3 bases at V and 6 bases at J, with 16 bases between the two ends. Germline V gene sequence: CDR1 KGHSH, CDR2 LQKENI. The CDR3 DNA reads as TGTGCCAGCTCACCGTTTGGCGGGGAGGCGGATACGCAGTATTTT. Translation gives CASSPFGGEADTQYF.

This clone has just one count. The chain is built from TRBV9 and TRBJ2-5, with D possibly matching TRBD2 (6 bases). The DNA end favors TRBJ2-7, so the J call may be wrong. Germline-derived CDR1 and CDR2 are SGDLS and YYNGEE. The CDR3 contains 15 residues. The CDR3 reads CASSAGGGATYEQYF. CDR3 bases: TGTGCCAGCAGCGCCGGCGGAGGGGCCACCTACGAGCAGTACTTC.

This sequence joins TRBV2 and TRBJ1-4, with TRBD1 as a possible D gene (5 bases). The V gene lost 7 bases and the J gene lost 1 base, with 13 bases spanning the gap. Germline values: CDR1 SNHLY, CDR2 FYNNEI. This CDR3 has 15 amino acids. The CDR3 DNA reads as TGTGCCAGCAACGCCAGGGCCGGAACTAATGAAAAACTGTTTTTT. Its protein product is CASNARAGTNEKLFF.

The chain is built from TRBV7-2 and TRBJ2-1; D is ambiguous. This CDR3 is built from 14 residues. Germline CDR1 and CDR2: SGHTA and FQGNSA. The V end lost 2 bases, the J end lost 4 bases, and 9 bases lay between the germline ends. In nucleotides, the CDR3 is TGTGCCAGCAGCTTATTATCTGGGTACAATGAGCAGTTCTTC. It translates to CASSLLSGYNEQFF.

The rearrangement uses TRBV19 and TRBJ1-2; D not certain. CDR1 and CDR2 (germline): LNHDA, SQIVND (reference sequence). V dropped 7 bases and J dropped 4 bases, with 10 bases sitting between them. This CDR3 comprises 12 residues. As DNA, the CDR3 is TGTGCCAGTATGTCCCCGGCCTATGGCTACACCTTC. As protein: CASMSPAYGYTF.

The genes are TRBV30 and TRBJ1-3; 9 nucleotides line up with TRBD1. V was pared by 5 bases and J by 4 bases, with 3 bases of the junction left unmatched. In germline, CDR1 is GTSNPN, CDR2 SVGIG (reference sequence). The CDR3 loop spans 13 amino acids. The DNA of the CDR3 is TGTGCCTGGGGGACAGGGATCGGAAACACCATATATTTT. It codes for CAWGTGIGNTIYF.

CDR3 residues: CASLRTAPRSGNTIYF. CDR3 in DNA: TGTGCCAGCCTAAGGACAGCCCCTCGCTCTGGAAACACCATATATTTT. J is TRBJ1-3 and V is TRBV27; a weak D match, TRBD1 (6 bases). The CDR3 covers 16 residues. Germline-derived CDR1 and CDR2 are MNHEY and SMNVEV (reference sequence). Trimming shortened V by 8 bases and J by 0 bases, and 17 bases separated the two germline ends.